The 21 T cell receptor beta chains below come from one sample, sequenced in a study of T cells in Graves' hyperthyroidism and ophthalmopathy. TCR beta CDR3 regions were amplified from RNA. When the TCR CDR3 underwent first-round RT-PCR, the HTBI primer set was used. One entry per CDR3 protein, called by TCRdb with MiXCR from the multiplex PCR reads. The table lists more than 350,000 distinct CDR3 sequences, 13% to 15% of them singletons, with about 21% in the top ten. Sequenced sample: blood. The receptors were gathered from a woman in her sixties with Graves' ophthalmopathy.

V gene TRBV10-3 combines with J gene TRBJ2-7, with 7 bases matching TRBD2. The CDR3 runs to 12 residues. V dropped 6 bases and J dropped 6; count of bases not matched to a gene: 5. CDR1 and CDR2 from the germline V gene are ENHRY and SYGVKD. CDR3 DNA sequence: TGTGCCATCAGGGGGGGGTTTGGCGAGCAGTACTTC. Its translation is CAIRGGFGEQYF.

This clonotype showed up many times. The genes are TRBV5-1 and TRBJ2-1; 9 bases line up with TRBD2. CDR3 length equals 16 residues. Germline V CDR1 and CDR2: SGHRS, YFSETQ. J lost 7 bases, V lost 0 bases, and 8 bases had no gene match. The CDR3 DNA is TGCGCCAGCAGCTTGGTGGCGGGAGGGCCCTCTAATGAGCAGTTCTTC. Its protein product is CASSLVAGGPSNEQFF.

This clonotype was seen only a few times. The chain has TRBV28 and TRBJ1-2, with D possibly matching TRBD1 (6 bases). Trimming removed 6 bases from V and 4 bases from J, with 15 bases in between. The germline V gene has CDR1 MDHEN and CDR2 SYDVKM. The CDR3 extends over 14 amino acids. The CDR3 protein is CASRPSTGLYGYTF. The CDR3 coding sequence is TGTGCCAGCAGACCGTCGACAGGCCTCTATGGCTACACCTTC.

This clonotype came up a few times. This chain connects TRBV19 to TRBJ2-3; TRBD2 aligns across 7 bases. The V gene's germline CDR1 is LNHDA and CDR2 SQIVND (reference sequence). The CDR3 is 16 residues long. V gave up 7 bases and J gave up 1 base; unmatched junction bases: 11. As DNA, the CDR3 is TGTGCCAGTAAGGGGACTACCTCCATCCGCACAGATACGCAGTATTTT. Protein: CASKGTTSIRTDTQYF.

This clonotype appeared many times. The chain combines TRBV11-2 with TRBJ1-1; perhaps TRBD1 as D (6 bases). The CDR3 has 15 amino acids. Between the trimmed V and J ends, which lost 5 bases and 3 bases, there was a span of 16 bases. Germline-derived CDR1 and CDR2 are SGHAT and FQNNGV. CDR3 amino acids: CASSLWGRTDTEAFF. CDR3 coding DNA: TGTGCCAGCAGCCTTTGGGGGCGCACGGACACTGAAGCTTTCTTT.

There are many counts of this clonotype. The gene calls are TRBV7-9 and TRBJ2-5; 12 nucleotides agree with TRBD2. V trimming: 3 bases; J trimming: 5 bases; junction bases outside the gene matches: 7. Germline assignment: CDR1 SEHNR and CDR2 FQNEAQ (reference sequence). This CDR3 region has 16 residues. CDR3 loop: CASSFGLAGYRETQYF. Here the CDR3 DNA reads TGTGCCAGCAGCTTCGGACTAGCGGGGTATCGGGAGACCCAGTACTTC.

In regard to this clonotype: At one boundary the junction diverges from the germline segment, which might be a read error. The chain is built from TRBV10-2 and TRBJ2-1; D may be TRBD2 (6 bases). Germline-derived CDR1 and CDR2 are WSHSY and SAAADI. This CDR3 has 16 amino acids. The CDR3 protein is CANSRGGSGQYNEQFF. As DNA, the CDR3 is TGCGCCAACAGTCGTGGGGGGAGCGGGCAGTACAATGAGCAGTTCTTC.

This clonotype was recorded a few times. The chain employs TRBV7-9 and TRBJ1-2; TRBD1 aligns across 9 bases. The CDR3 has 14 residues. Losses at the gene ends were 4 bases for V and 4 bases for J; bases not matched to a gene: 4. Germline V lookup: CDR1 SEHNR, CDR2 FQNEAQ (reference sequence). Written as DNA, the CDR3 is TGTGCCAGCAGCTCCGGGACAGGGTTCTATGGCTACACCTTC. Its translation: CASSSGTGFYGYTF.

The chain links TRBV5-8 to TRBJ2-7; no definite D call. V was shortened by 5 bases and J by 4 bases, with 16 bases between the two germline ends. Germline lookup yields CDR1 SGHTS and CDR2 YDEGEE. The CDR3 is made up of 14 amino acids. As DNA, the CDR3 is TGTGCCAGCAGGACCCCCCGGTCTTGGTACGAGCAGTACTTC. Residues: CASRTPRSWYEQYF.

In its sample, this clonotype was seen many times. This chain connects TRBV9 to TRBJ1-2; unclear D gene. V lost 2 bases, J lost 4 bases, and 18 bases lay in between. The CDR3 runs 16 residues. Per germline, CDR1 SGDLS and CDR2 YYNGEE. CDR3 residues: CASSVKAGTYTYGYTF. CDR3 coding DNA: TGTGCCAGCAGCGTGAAGGCGGGAACTTACACCTATGGCTACACCTTC.

This clonotype was observed many times. The chain has TRBV5-5 and TRBJ2-1; D is possibly TRBD2 (5 bases). The CDR3 is made up of 16 amino acids. Germline CDR1 SGHKS, CDR2 YYEKEE (reference sequence). Trimming stripped 4 bases from V and 0 bases from J, with 14 bases between. The CDR3 protein is CASSPRGLPSYNEQFF. In DNA, the CDR3 is TGTGCCAGCAGCCCTAGAGGACTTCCCTCCTACAATGAGCAGTTCTTC.

The chain is built from TRBV7-3 and TRBJ1-1; TRBD1 aligns across 7 bases. V was clipped by 0 bases and J by 0 bases; unmatched bases: 4. The germline V gene has CDR1 SGHTA and CDR2 FQGTGA. The CDR3 has 16 amino acids. The chain's CDR3 is CASSLTPDRVNTEAFF. The CDR3, as DNA: TGTGCCAGCAGCTTAACCCCCGACAGGGTGAACACTGAAGCTTTCTTT.

This clonotype showed up many times. This sequence joins TRBV5-1 and TRBJ2-7; 9 positions agree with TRBD1. Per germline, CDR1 SGHRS and CDR2 YFSETQ. The CDR3 consists of 14 residues. V dropped 4 bases and J dropped 6; count of bases not matched to a gene: 8. The CDR3 nucleotides are TGCGCCAGCAGCACGGGACAGGGCATGGCCGAGCAGTACTTC. This gives the protein CASSTGQGMAEQYF.

This clonotype has only a few counts. The chain uses TRBV30 and TRBJ2-2, with 14 bases that match TRBD2. V dropped 5 bases and J dropped 7; count of bases not matched to a gene: 9. Germline V gene lookup returns CDR1 GTSNPN and CDR2 SVGIG (reference sequence). The length of the CDR3 is 16 residues. The CDR3 bases are TGTGCCTGGGGTCCGGGACTAGCGGGAGCGGGCGGGGAGCTGTTTTTT. Translating gives CAWGPGLAGAGGELFF.

This clonotype was detected only a few times. V and J are TRBV28 and TRBJ2-7; tentatively, D is TRBD2 (6 bases). V was trimmed by 10 bases and J by 3 bases, leaving 10 bases between them. CDR1 is MDHEN, CDR2 SYDVKM, per germline. The CDR3 has 11 amino acids. The CDR3 protein is CATWGVYEQYF. The CDR3 nucleotides are TGTGCCACATGGGGGGTCTACGAGCAGTACTTC.

This clonotype came up many times. The J gene is TRBJ1-2, the V gene TRBV5-1; the D is unclear. V lost 4 bases, J lost 8 bases, and 18 bases lay in between. Per the germline V gene, CDR1 is SGHRS and CDR2 is YFSETQ. The CDR3 is made up of 14 amino acids. CDR3 sequence: CASSPRPTDRGYTF. CDR3 sequence (DNA): TGCGCCAGCAGCCCACGGCCGACGGATAGGGGCTACACCTTC.

A single count supports this clonotype. The rearrangement joins TRBV12-3 or TRBV12-4 to TRBJ2-4, with 7 bases aligning to TRBD1. Trimming at V came to 5 bases and at J to 3 bases, leaving 10 bases not matched to a gene. The CDR3 contains 16 residues. The CDR3 spells CASSPQSPGGKNIQYF. The CDR3 nucleotides are TGTGCCAGCAGTCCACAGAGTCCAGGGGGCAAAAACATTCAGTACTTC.

This clonotype came up many times. V usage is TRBV29-1 and J usage is TRBJ2-3; 7 bases agree with TRBD2. Germline V CDR1 and CDR2: SQVTM, ANQGSEA. Germline trimming cut 4 bases from V and 3 bases from J; bases unmatched to any gene: 7. This CDR3 has 14 residues. The CDR3 region is CSVVVLAVTDTQYF. CDR3 in DNA: TGCAGCGTTGTAGTCCTAGCGGTTACAGATACGCAGTATTTT.

In this sample, this clonotype turned up many times. J is TRBJ2-2 and V is TRBV28; a weak D match, TRBD2 (5 bases). The CDR3 is made up of 15 amino acids. V lost 2 bases to trimming and J lost 5 bases, with 12 bases between them. The V gene's germline CDR1 is MDHEN and CDR2 SYDVKM. Here the CDR3 DNA reads TGTGCCAGCAGTTTAGGCCTAGCCGCAACCGGGGAGCTGTTTTTT. This codes for CASSLGLAATGELFF.

This clonotype has more than one count but fewer than ten. The junction departs from the called germline gene at one end, perhaps through a read error. The V and J genes are TRBV11-3 and TRBJ1-2, with unresolved D. The CDR3 consists of 13 residues. Germline CDR1 reads SGHNT; CDR2 reads YENEEA. CDR3 region: CASSQDTGYDYTF. CDR3 DNA: TGTGCCAGCAGCCAAGATACCGGGTATGACTACACCTTC.

This clonotype was counted many times. The chain is built from TRBV28 and TRBJ1-1, with 8 positions matching TRBD1. Germline-derived CDR1 and CDR2 are MDHEN and SYDVKM. J gave up 5 bases and V 3 bases, and 2 bases lay outside the gene matches. The CDR3 has 13 amino acids. The CDR3 nucleotides read TGTGCCAGCAGTTTGACAGGGGTTACTGAAGCTTTCTTT. This translates into CASSLTGVTEAFF. The variable domain in full, with the rest retrieved from reference TRBV28 and TRBJ1-1, is DVKVTQSSRYLVKRTGEKVFLECVQDMDHENMFWYRQDPGLGLRLIYFSYDVKMKEKGDIPEGYSVSREKKERFSLILESASTNQTSMYLCASSLTGVTEAFFGQGTRLTVV.